This T cell receptor beta chain was found in a study of identical twins. This clonotype was seen ten or more times. A single record per CDR3 protein comes from TCRdb applying MiXCR to the 5' RACE reads. The table lists 250,000 to 300,000 distinct CDR3 sequences, roughly 10% of them singletons, with around 7.1% in the top ten. Trimming took off 5 bases at V and 3 bases at J, with 7 bases between the two ends. The CDR3 totals 13 residues. Germline V gives CDR1 SNHLY, CDR2 FYNNEI. The same data also contributed to another study, on yellow fever vaccine responses in identical twins.

Input material: CD8+ T cells sorted from blood. The receptor was derived from a woman under 30 in good health. This rearrangement joins TRBV2 to TRBJ2-2; no clear D. CDR3 nucleotides: TGTGCCAGCAGTTTATGGGACACCGGGGAGCTGTTTTTT. Translation: CASSLWDTGELFF.